This T cell receptor beta chain is drawn from a study of blood T cell repertoires in COVID-19. At the level of the study: Samples representing acute and convalescent COVID-19 were sourced from the United States, Italy and Spain.

Looked up from germline, CDR1 is MDHEN and CDR2 is SYDVKM. Trimming took 1 base from V and 1 from J, leaving 12 bases between them. This CDR3 spans 16 amino acids. Generated by immunoSEQ multiplex PCR, the TCRdb table keeps only in-frame clones and is missing some. The sample has under 35,000 clones; about 83% are singletons. The receptor was derived from a man between 65 and 85 years old with active COVID-19. Material: peripheral blood. The V gene is TRBV28, the J gene TRBJ2-3; the D is unclear. In DNA form, the CDR3 reads TGTGCCAGCAGTTTATTTAGGAATCGGGGCACAGATACGCAGTATTTT. It yields the protein CASSLFRNRGTDTQYF.